This T cell receptor (beta chain) was identified during a study of T cell repertoires in cytomegalovirus infection (dated by TCRdb to the late 2010s). In the study overall: Donor HLA type was relevant to the analysis, because carriage of CMV infection together with the matching HLA type was indicated by public TCR beta signatures.

Trimming removed 1 base from V and 4 bases from J, leaving 6 bases between the germline ends. From the cysteine up to the phenylalanine, the CDR3 has a length of 13 residues. The only DNA kept is the CDR3, 39 bases in frame from the first base. The CDR1 and CDR2 encoded by the germline V gene are KGHDR and SFDVKD. The research as a whole found: Carriers of CMV infection plus the relevant HLA type were discriminated by the cumulative frequency of public TCR beta family members in the study cohort and in an independent roughly 380-donor cohort. In the ex vivo response, HLA-C-restricted CMV-specific TCR beta clonotypes were dominant, and in two of eight donors the single most frequent clonotype came from this HLA-C-restricted group.

A few counts support this clonotype. Its antigen remains unidentified. Per-base quality was not reported, and no clone a single base away is much larger than it. The sequencer was an Illumina HiSeq 1500. Starting from the raw public reads, TCRdb applied fastp trimming at Q25, assembled clones with MiXCR and retained in-frame beta chains. Each entry merges the rows of one CDR3 protein and shows their most common DNA and genes. The sample includes approximately 320,000 distinct CDR3 sequences, with 9% to 9.5% observed a single time. The leading ten clones occupy 3.5% to 4.5% of the sample. The receptor's source is a human donor in good health (CMV status not recorded). Some clones in this sample may be carry-over from other donors' samples. Recombination linked TRBV24-1 to TRBJ2-5, with an unclear D gene assignment. Sequencing was performed on PBMCs. This receptor has the CDR3 CATSDLARETQYF. The nucleotides are TGTGCCACCAGTGATTTAGCCAGAGAGACCCAGTACTTC.